The 20 T cell receptor beta chains below were found in one sample sequenced in a study of blood T cell repertoires in COVID-19. The repertoire was sequenced with immunoSEQ multiplex PCR; TCRdb's copy has only in-frame clones and lacks some. The table includes about 60,000 clones, 75% to 90% detected once. Sequenced sample: peripheral blood. These receptors came from an older woman with active COVID-19.

The CDR3 DNA is TGTGCCAGCAGCTTGCAGTTCAATCAGCCCCAGCATTTT. It translates to CASSLQFNQPQHF. The chain uses TRBV7-2 and TRBJ1-5; D unclear. The germline V gene has CDR1 SGHTA and CDR2 FQGNSA. The CDR3 is made up of 13 amino acids. Trimming left V 3 bases short and J 3 bases short, with 6 bases between.

The rearrangement joins TRBV5-1 to TRBJ2-5, with D possibly TRBD2 on 6 matching bases. The CDR3 totals 14 residues. Germline lookup yields CDR1 SGHRS and CDR2 YFSETQ. V lost 0 bases, J lost 4 bases, and 10 bases lay in between. The CDR3 bases are TGCGCCAGCAGCTTGGGCGGAGGGTTAGAGACCCAGTACTTC. Amino acid sequence: CASSLGGGLETQYF.

V is TRBV2 and J is TRBJ2-3; D is unresolved. The CDR3 loop spans 13 amino acids. CDR1 is SNHLY, CDR2 FYNNEI, per germline. Trimming removed 8 bases at V and 1 base at J, with 10 bases between. The CDR3: CASPLIGTDTQYF. The CDR3 DNA sequence: TGTGCCAGCCCCCTTATTGGCACAGATACGCAGTATTTT.

V gene TRBV2 combines with J gene TRBJ2-3; D perhaps matches TRBD1 (6 bases). CDR3 length: 14 residues. The V end lost 11 bases, the J end lost 2 bases, and 17 bases lay between the germline ends. The germline V gene encodes CDR1 SNHLY and CDR2 FYNNEI. The CDR3 region is CAGQVGANTDTQYF. CDR3 DNA sequence: TGTGCCGGCCAGGTGGGGGCTAACACAGATACGCAGTATTTT.

The CDR3 loop reads CASSKPGTADNEQFF. CDR3 coding DNA: TGTGCCAGCAGCAAACCCGGGACAGCGGACAATGAGCAGTTCTTC. The chain uses TRBV7-2 and TRBJ2-1; 7 bases are a match to TRBD1. Losses at the gene ends were 5 bases for V and 5 bases for J; bases not matched to a gene: 9. The CDR3 has 15 amino acids. Germline V gene sequence: CDR1 SGHTA, CDR2 FQGNSA.

CDR3 in amino acids: CASSFTGRAQETQYF. The CDR3 coding sequence is TGTGCCAGCAGTTTTACTGGCAGGGCCCAAGAGACCCAGTACTTC. This sequence joins TRBV27 and TRBJ2-5; possibly TRBD1 for D (5 bases). The germline V and J ends were trimmed by 3 bases and 1 base, with 12 bases remaining between them. CDR3 length: 15 residues. Per the germline V gene, CDR1 is MNHEY and CDR2 is SMNVEV (reference sequence).

This chain links TRBV7-9 with TRBJ2-1, with 13 bases fitting TRBD2. The junction had 16 bases not matched to a gene; V was cut back by 5 bases and J by 9 bases. The V gene's germline CDR1 is SEHNR and CDR2 FQNEAQ (reference sequence). The CDR3 covers 18 residues. CDR3 amino acids: CASSPPPKTSGGNPEQFF. The CDR3 bases are TGTGCCAGCAGCCCCCCCCCGAAGACTAGCGGGGGGAATCCTGAGCAGTTCTTC.

This chain links TRBV11-2 with TRBJ2-7; TRBD2 aligns across 8 bases. The CDR3 is 15 residues long. Germline-derived CDR1 and CDR2 are SGHAT and FQNNGV. The V segment lost 5 bases and the J segment 2 bases; nucleotides outside the gene matches: 8. CDR3 protein: CASSPGGSVAYEQYF. DNA of the CDR3: TGTGCCAGCAGCCCGGGAGGGTCCGTGGCCTACGAGCAGTACTTC.

The rearrangement uses TRBV6-6 and TRBJ1-1, with a weak D call TRBD1 (6 bases). This CDR3 has 18 residues. Between the trimmed V and J ends, which lost 5 bases and 1 base, there was a span of 23 bases. The V gene's germline CDR1 is MNHNY and CDR2 SVGAGI (reference sequence). CDR3 region: CASSRVGWGRGRNTEAFF. DNA for the CDR3: TGTGCCAGCAGTCGCGTGGGTTGGGGGCGCGGTAGGAACACTGAAGCTTTCTTT.

The chain links TRBV19 to TRBJ1-1; a possible D gene is TRBD1 (6 bases). CDR3 size: 15 residues. The V end lost 6 bases, the J end lost 1 base, and 15 bases lay between the germline ends. Germline V gene sequence: CDR1 LNHDA, CDR2 SQIVND (reference sequence). Here the CDR3 reads CASSLYMGANTEAFF. The CDR3 DNA follows: TGTGCCAGTAGCCTATACATGGGGGCGAACACTGAAGCTTTCTTT.

The CDR3 loop reads CASSLRYRGETQYF. CDR3 DNA sequence: TGTGCCAGCAGCCTGAGGTACAGGGGGGAGACCCAGTACTTC. The rearrangement links TRBV3-1 (or the pseudogene TRBV3-2) to TRBJ2-5; 8 positions match TRBD1. Germline lookup yields CDR1 LGHDT and CDR2 YNNKEL (reference sequence). The J segment lost 5 bases and the V segment lost 4 bases, leaving 6 bases of the junction unmatched. This CDR3 spans 14 amino acids.

This chain links TRBV29-1 with TRBJ1-2; 8 bases line up with TRBD1. This CDR3 is built from 15 residues. V trimming: 2 bases; J trimming: 7 bases; junction bases outside the gene matches: 12. Germline-derived CDR1 and CDR2 are SQVTM and ANQGSEA. This CDR3 reads CSVEIPPGGYRGYTF. DNA of the CDR3: TGCAGCGTTGAAATCCCGCCAGGGGGCTATCGTGGCTACACCTTC.

The chain is built from TRBV10-3 and TRBJ1-3; D gene ambiguous. CDR3 length equals 16 residues. The germline V gene encodes CDR1 ENHRY and CDR2 SYGVKD. V lost 2 bases and J 0 bases, leaving 11 bases between the germline ends. CDR3 sequence (DNA): TGTGCCATCAGTGAGGATGTCTGGAGCTCTGGAAACACCATATATTTT. Encoded protein: CAISEDVWSSGNTIYF.

The genes are TRBV5-4 and TRBJ2-5; 9 bases map to TRBD2. CDR1 SGHNT and CDR2 YYREEE come from the germline V gene (reference sequence). The CDR3 has 16 residues. V was clipped by 0 bases and J by 5 bases; unmatched bases: 8. CDR3 coding DNA: TGTGCCAGCAGCTTGGAGGGGCGGGGGGGCCAGGAGACCCAGTACTTC. Translating gives CASSLEGRGGQETQYF.

The CDR3 coding sequence is TGTGCCAGCAGCGCACAGGGAAAGGACACTGAAGCTTTCTTT. Translated: CASSAQGKDTEAFF. V usage is TRBV27 and J usage is TRBJ1-1; tentatively, D is TRBD1 (6 bases). The CDR3 extends over 14 amino acids. Germline V CDR1 and CDR2: MNHEY, SMNVEV (reference sequence). Trimming removed 6 bases at V and 3 bases at J, with 14 bases between.

The V gene is TRBV18, the J gene TRBJ2-3; TRBD2 aligns across 8 bases. V lost 0 bases, J lost 3 bases, and 5 bases stayed unmatched. This CDR3 spans 16 amino acids. Germline assignment: CDR1 KGHSH and CDR2 LQKENI. The CDR3 loop reads CASSPPKAGETDTQYF. The CDR3 DNA is TGTGCCAGCTCACCACCGAAAGCGGGGGAAACAGATACGCAGTATTTT. The whole variable domain, remainder taken from reference TRBV18 and TRBJ2-3, is NAGVMQNPRHLVRRRGQEARLRCSPMKGHSHVYWYRQLPEEGLKFMVYLQKENIIDESGMPKERFSAEFPKEGPSILRIQQVVRGDSAAYFCASSPPKAGETDTQYFGPGTRLTVL.

As regards this clone: One end of the junction does not line up with germline, which may come from a read error. The rearrangement uses TRBV5-4 and TRBJ2-7; the match to TRBD1 covers 9 bases. The CDR3 is made up of 15 amino acids. In germline, CDR1 is SGHNT, CDR2 YYREEE (reference sequence). CDR3 region: CASSNPGTGSAYEQF. CDR3 sequence (DNA): TGTGCCAGCAGCAACCCCGGGACAGGGAGCGCCTACGAGCAGTTC. Based on the CDR3 plus reference TRBV5-4 and TRBJ2-7, the full variable domain is ETGVTQSPTHLIKTRGQQVTLRCSSQSGHNTVSWYQQALGQGPQFIFQYYREEENGRGNFPPRFSGLQFPNYSSELNVNALELDDSALYLCASSNPGTGSAYEQFGPGTRLTVT.

V gene TRBV3-1 (or the pseudogene TRBV3-2) combines with J gene TRBJ2-7, with D possibly being TRBD1 (6 bases). The CDR3 is 13 residues long. CDR1 LGHDT and CDR2 YNNKEL come from the germline V gene (reference sequence). Trimming pared 0 bases from V and 10 bases from J, leaving 13 bases between. The CDR3, as DNA: TGTGCCAGCAGCCAAGAAAAGTTGGACAGTCAGTACTTC. It translates to CASSQEKLDSQYF.

The V gene is TRBV4-1, the J gene TRBJ2-3; a possible D gene is TRBD1 (5 bases). This CDR3 region has 13 residues. The V end lost 0 bases, the J end lost 9 bases, and 10 bases lay between the germline ends. Germline lookup yields CDR1 MGHRA and CDR2 YSYEKL. CDR3 region: CASSQESRATQYF. The CDR3 DNA sequence: TGCGCCAGCAGCCAAGAATCCAGGGCGACGCAGTATTTT.

The V call is TRBV6-6, the J call TRBJ2-5; D perhaps matches TRBD2 (5 bases). V lost 0 bases and J lost 7, with 9 bases in between. The CDR3 length is 13 residues. Looked up from germline, CDR1 is MNHNY and CDR2 is SVGAGI (reference sequence). The CDR3 nucleotides read TGTGCCAGCAGTTACTCGGGTCGGGGGACCCAGTACTTC. Amino acid sequence: CASSYSGRGTQYF.